This entry lists 8 T cell receptor beta chains sequenced from one sample in a study of shared clonotypes between healthy human individuals. Profiled with immunoSEQ multiplex PCR; TCRdb holds only in-frame clones, not every one. This repertoire shows millions of clones, just under 95% found once; its top ten account for 0.9% to 1.3%. The naive CD8 subset, CD45RO-negative cells positively selected for CCR7, excluded terminally differentiated effector memory CD45RA+ cells. The specimen was naive CD8+ T cells sorted from blood. These receptors all come from a young man in good health.

CDR3 residues: CASSPERADTQYF. In nucleotides, the CDR3 is TGTGCCAGCAGCCCAGAGAGGGCAGATACGCAGTATTTT. The chain recombines TRBV7-2 with TRBJ2-3; a weak D match, TRBD2 (5 bases). Germline CDR1 reads SGHTA; CDR2 reads FQGNSA. The CDR3 contains 13 residues. V was trimmed by 5 bases and J by 4 bases, leaving 10 bases between them.

The V call is TRBV5-1, the J call TRBJ2-7; TRBD2 matches at 12 bases. This CDR3 is built from 15 residues. The V segment lost 0 bases and the J segment 5 bases; nucleotides outside the gene matches: 3. The V gene's germline CDR1 is SGHRS and CDR2 YFSETQ. CDR3 region: CASSLASGGVDEQYF. The CDR3 nucleotides are TGCGCCAGCAGCTTGGCTAGCGGGGGGGTCGACGAGCAGTACTTC.

The rearrangement links TRBV9 to TRBJ2-7; D possibly corresponds to TRBD2 (6 bases). This CDR3 has 14 residues. With 3 bases removed from V and 5 bases from J, the gap between germline ends came to 15 bases. Germline loops: CDR1 SGDLS, CDR2 YYNGEE. DNA of the CDR3: TGTGCCAGCAGCGAATTCGGGGGTTTGGACGAGCAGTACTTC. Translation gives CASSEFGGLDEQYF.

V gene TRBV11-2 combines with J gene TRBJ2-5; 7 positions agree with TRBD2. CDR1 is SGHAT and CDR2 is FQNNGV in the germline V gene. Trimming cost V 4 bases and J 2 bases; bases outside gene matches: 7. This CDR3 is built from 15 residues. The CDR3, as DNA: TGTGCCAGCAGCTCCCGGGAGGACTCACAAGAGACCCAGTACTTC. This codes for CASSSREDSQETQYF.

Of note for this clone: This same CDR3 is encoded by further DNA sequences in the sample. V gene TRBV5-1 combines with J gene TRBJ2-7; D ambiguous. Germline V gene lookup returns CDR1 SGHRS and CDR2 YFSETQ. This CDR3 contains 13 residues. With 2 bases removed from V and 0 bases from J, the gap between germline ends came to 6 bases. The CDR3 spells CASSFEDSYEQYF. The CDR3 DNA reads as TGCGCCAGCAGCTTTGAGGACTCCTACGAGCAGTACTTC.

The rearrangement joins TRBV6-1 to TRBJ1-6; D not resolved. V was shortened by 2 bases and J by 10 bases, with 6 bases between the two germline ends. From germline, CDR1 is MNHNS and CDR2 SASEGT. This CDR3 is built from 12 residues. The CDR3 region is CASSEYKSPLHF. The CDR3 coding sequence is TGTGCCAGCAGTGAATACAAGTCACCCCTCCACTTT.

The V and J genes are TRBV6-6 and TRBJ1-2; D not resolved. The ends were cut back, 0 bases at V and 3 bases at J, with 11 bases in the middle. From germline, CDR1 is MNHNY and CDR2 SVGAGI (reference sequence). This CDR3 spans 15 amino acids. Here the CDR3 DNA reads TGTGCCAGCAGTTACTCCGAGGGCCCCGACTATGGCTACACCTTC. Amino acid sequence: CASSYSEGPDYGYTF.

This clone was detected only once. CDR3: CASSVGDTGYEQYF. The CDR3 DNA reads as TGTGCCAGCAGCGTAGGGGACACCGGCTACGAGCAGTACTTC. The chain has TRBV9 and TRBJ2-7; D possibly corresponds to TRBD1 (6 bases). The ends were cut back, 0 bases at V and 3 bases at J, with 10 bases in the middle. The CDR3 is made up of 14 amino acids. CDR1 is SGDLS, CDR2 YYNGEE, per germline.